Listed here are 11 T cell receptor beta chains from one sample, sequenced in a study of blood T cell repertoires in COVID-19. Measured with immunoSEQ multiplex PCR; TCRdb has only the in-frame clones, and not every one. Among about 270,000 clones listed, 75% to 90% were seen once. The specimen sequenced was peripheral blood. Receptors originate from a woman between 65 and 79 years old with acute or convalescent COVID-19.

V usage is TRBV19 and J usage is TRBJ2-1, with TRBD2 identical over 7 bases. CDR1 is LNHDA and CDR2 is SQIVND in the germline V gene (reference sequence). V lost 3 bases to trimming and J lost 5 bases; unmatched junction nucleotides: 7. This CDR3 region has 15 residues. CDR3 residues: CASSITGTTNNEQFF. The CDR3 bases are TGTGCCAGTAGTATCACCGGGACTACCAACAATGAGCAGTTCTTC.

The CDR3 loop reads CASSYSRGAQPQHF. The DNA of the CDR3 is TGTGCCAGCAGTTACTCGAGAGGTGCACAGCCCCAGCATTTT. V and J are TRBV6-5 and TRBJ1-5; D is ambiguous. This CDR3 comprises 14 residues. CDR1 and CDR2 from the germline V gene are MNHEY and SVGAGI. Trimming cost V 0 bases and J 7 bases, with 10 bases left between them.

CDR3 nucleotides: TGTGCCAGCAGCCAAGCGGGGGGGCTCGCAGATACGCAGTATTTT. Translating it yields CASSQAGGLADTQYF. V is TRBV3-1 (or the pseudogene TRBV3-2) and J is TRBJ2-3; 8 bases match TRBD2. This CDR3 comprises 15 residues. Germline-derived CDR1 and CDR2 are LGHDT and YNNKEL (reference sequence). The V gene end was trimmed by 1 base and the J gene end by 4 bases; junction bases not matched to a gene: 4.

This chain joins TRBV4-1 and TRBJ2-1; 9 bases align to TRBD2. CDR3 length: 17 amino acids. The germline V gene has CDR1 MGHRA and CDR2 YSYEKL. The ends lost 4 bases at V and 3 bases at J; junction bases unmatched: 10. CDR3: CASSPGDARGGYNEQFF. CDR3 DNA: TGCGCCAGCAGCCCCGGGGATGCGCGGGGGGGCTACAATGAGCAGTTCTTC.

The chain uses TRBV12-5 and TRBJ2-3; D may be TRBD1 (5 bases). V shed 6 bases and J shed 0 bases, with 13 bases lying between them. The CDR3 extends over 15 amino acids. Germline CDR1 reads LGHNT; CDR2 reads FRNRAP. CDR3 protein: CASGRWAGSTDTQYF. Here the CDR3 DNA reads TGTGCTAGTGGCCGTTGGGCAGGGAGCACAGATACGCAGTATTTT. Supplemented by reference TRBV12-5 and TRBJ2-3, the full variable domain reads DARVTQTPRHKVTEMGQEVTMRCQPILGHNTVFWYRQTMMQGLELLAYFRNRAPLDDSGMPKDRFSAEMPDATLATLKIQPSEPRDSAVYFCASGRWAGSTDTQYFGPGTRLTVL.

The J gene is TRBJ1-1, the V gene TRBV6-6; TRBD1 is a possible D gene (6 bases). The CDR3 is made up of 15 amino acids. V lost 5 bases to trimming and J lost 5 bases, with 18 bases between them. From germline, CDR1 is MNHNY and CDR2 SVGAGI (reference sequence). CDR3 in DNA: TGTGCCAGCAGTCCAATACAGGGTAGGAAGACTGAAGCTTTCTTT. Translating it yields CASSPIQGRKTEAFF.

The chain employs TRBV7-8 and TRBJ2-7; D unresolved. The germline CDR1 and CDR2 sequences are SGHVS and FQNEAQ. Trimming removed 1 base at V and 5 bases at J, with 12 bases between. CDR3 size: 14 residues. The CDR3 here is CASSLVGAVDEQYF. CDR3 DNA sequence: TGTGCCAGCAGCTTAGTAGGAGCCGTGGACGAGCAGTACTTC.

The rearrangement uses TRBV7-8 and TRBJ2-1; D ambiguous. The CDR3 loop spans 16 amino acids. The V and J ends lost 2 bases and 2 bases respectively, with 13 bases between them. CDR1 is SGHVS and CDR2 is FQNEAQ in the germline V gene. The CDR3 protein is CASSLLERRTYNEQFF. As DNA, the CDR3 is TGTGCCAGCAGCTTATTAGAGCGAAGGACCTACAATGAGCAGTTCTTC.

This chain uses TRBV7-3 with TRBJ1-1; TRBD1 matches at 7 bases. With 5 bases clipped from V and 3 bases from J, the junction kept 9 bases outside the gene matches. CDR1 and CDR2 from the germline V gene are SGHTA and FQGTGA. The CDR3 is made up of 15 amino acids. The CDR3 DNA sequence: TGTGCCAGCAGCCCCAACAGGGGCCGGGACACTGAAGCTTTCTTT. Translating gives CASSPNRGRDTEAFF.

This sequence joins TRBV9 and TRBJ2-5, with D unresolved. The CDR3 spans 15 residues. V dropped 4 bases and J dropped 5 bases, with 18 bases sitting between them. Germline V CDR1 and CDR2: SGDLS, YYNGEE. CDR3 nucleotide sequence: TGTGCCAGCAGCCCCCTACGGGTCTCCGGGGAGACCCAGTACTTC. Its protein is CASSPLRVSGETQYF.

This clone was recorded a few times. The genes are TRBV9 and TRBJ2-2, with D possibly being TRBD2 (6 bases). There are 14 residues in the CDR3. Trimming took off 6 bases at V and 7 bases at J, with 16 bases between the two ends. Germline lookup yields CDR1 SGDLS and CDR2 YYNGEE. Here the CDR3 reads CASTRESRGGELFF. In DNA form, the CDR3 reads TGTGCCAGCACCCGGGAGTCGAGAGGCGGGGAGCTGTTTTTT.